Shown below are 26 T cell receptor beta chains from a single sample sequenced in a study of blood T cell repertoires in COVID-19. Measured with immunoSEQ multiplex PCR; TCRdb has only the in-frame clones, and not every one. The repertoire includes under 200,000 clones, roughly 86% of them detected once, and less than 3.5% sits in the top ten. Sequenced input: peripheral blood. Every receptor here comes from an older man with acute or convalescent COVID-19.

The chain links TRBV7-3 to TRBJ2-2, with 11 bases that match TRBD2. CDR3 length equals 16 residues. Germline V gene sequence: CDR1 SGHTA, CDR2 FQGTGA. Trimming cost V 4 bases and J 4 bases; bases outside gene matches: 5. CDR3 region: CASSSTGTSGTGELFF. Here the CDR3 DNA reads TGTGCCAGCAGCTCCACCGGGACTAGCGGCACCGGGGAGCTGTTTTTT.

The chain employs TRBV29-1 and TRBJ2-1, with TRBD2 matching over 10 bases. This CDR3 region has 16 residues. V was pared by 3 bases and J by 10 bases, with 15 bases of the junction left unmatched. Germline assignment: CDR1 SQVTM and CDR2 ANQGSEA. The CDR3 protein is CSVDSLGASGSPEQFF. In DNA form, the CDR3 reads TGCAGCGTTGACTCCCTAGGGGCTAGCGGGAGCCCCGAGCAGTTCTTC.

The genes are TRBV11-2 and TRBJ2-1; D remains ambiguous. Trimming took 5 bases from V and 5 from J, leaving 25 bases between them. This CDR3 has 18 residues. CDR1 and CDR2 from the germline V gene are SGHAT and FQNNGV. The CDR3 loop reads CASSHIFGPPQLNNEQFF. The CDR3 DNA is TGTGCCAGCAGCCACATTTTTGGGCCCCCCCAGCTAAACAATGAGCAGTTCTTC. The variable domain in full, with the rest retrieved from reference TRBV11-2 and TRBJ2-1, is EAGVAQSPRYKIIEKRQSVAFWCNPISGHATLYWYQQILGQGPKLLIQFQNNGVVDDSQLPKDRFSAERLKGVDSTLKIQPAKLEDSAVYLCASSHIFGPPQLNNEQFFGPGTRLTVL.

The chain employs TRBV16 and TRBJ1-5; D call uncertain. The CDR3 length is 14 residues. Deletions cut 1 base from V and 4 bases from J, with 8 bases between. Germline lookup yields CDR1 KGHSY and CDR2 FQNENV. The CDR3 DNA reads TGTGCCAGCAGCCAATTGACACCGAATCAGCCCCAGCATTTT. Protein product: CASSQLTPNQPQHF.

CDR3 sequence reads: CASSEVQGATIYF. The CDR3 nucleotides are TGTGCCAGCAGTGAGGTCCAGGGTGCCACCATATATTTT. The chain employs TRBV2 and TRBJ1-3, with D perhaps TRBD1 (5 bases). Germline CDR1 and CDR2: SNHLY and FYNNEI. The CDR3 is made up of 13 amino acids. Trimming took off 3 bases at V and 9 bases at J, with 12 bases between the two ends.

The rearrangement uses TRBV10-3 and TRBJ1-6; 7 bases agree with TRBD1. V lost 8 bases and J lost 7; bases outside the gene matches: 5. CDR3 size: 13 residues. The germline gives CDR1 ENHRY, CDR2 SYGVKD. This CDR3 reads CAIQGQQNSPLHF. The CDR3 coding sequence is TGTGCCATCCAGGGACAGCAGAATTCACCCCTCCACTTT.

The V call is TRBV9, the J call TRBJ2-7; TRBD2 matches 9 bases. Germline V gives CDR1 SGDLS, CDR2 YYNGEE. There are 16 residues in the CDR3. V shed 3 bases and J 0 bases; nucleotides not matched to a gene: 7. The CDR3 DNA sequence: TGTGCCAGCAGCGCCACCCTAGCGGGGCCCTCCTACGAGCAGTACTTC. Its protein product is CASSATLAGPSYEQYF. The variable domain in full, with the rest retrieved from reference TRBV9 and TRBJ2-7, is DSGVTQTPKHLITATGQRVTLRCSPRSGDLSVYWYQQSLDQGLQFLIQYYNGEERAKGNILERFSAQQFPDLHSELNLSSLELGDSALYFCASSATLAGPSYEQYFGPGTRLTVT.

The genes are TRBV18 and TRBJ2-1; unclear D gene. Trimming removed 6 bases from V and 6 bases from J, with 21 bases in between. Germline CDR1 reads KGHSH; CDR2 reads LQKENI. This CDR3 has 16 residues. The CDR3 coding sequence is TGTGCCAGCTCCGCCAACGAGTGGAGTCTCTCCAATGAGCAGTTCTTC. This codes for CASSANEWSLSNEQFF.

The chain couples TRBV5-4 to TRBJ2-3, with D possibly matching TRBD2 (5 bases). There are 15 residues in the CDR3. Germline assignment: CDR1 SGHNT and CDR2 YYREEE (reference sequence). The V gene lost 3 bases and the J gene lost 0 bases, with 11 bases spanning the gap. CDR3: CASSSRAASTDTQYF. As DNA, the CDR3 is TGTGCCAGCAGCTCGCGGGCTGCAAGCACAGATACGCAGTATTTT.

The V call is TRBV5-1, the J call TRBJ1-4, with D perhaps TRBD1 (5 bases). Looked up from germline, CDR1 is SGHRS and CDR2 is YFSETQ. V was shortened by 3 bases and J by 8 bases, with 17 bases between the two germline ends. The CDR3 sequence is 15 residues long. The CDR3 region has the DNA TGCGCCAGCAGCTCCCTGGGGACTGCCTTAGAAAAACTGTTTTTT. Translation gives CASSSLGTALEKLFF.

The J gene is TRBJ1-2, the V gene TRBV7-8; TRBD1 is a possible D gene (5 bases). The CDR3 runs to 16 residues. Trimming pared 5 bases from V and 4 bases from J, leaving 20 bases between. Per the germline V gene, CDR1 is SGHVS and CDR2 is FQNEAQ. This chain's CDR3 is CASSTTGRQLSYGYTF. The CDR3 nucleotides read TGTGCCAGCAGCACTACAGGTCGCCAGCTGAGCTATGGCTACACCTTC.

The rearrangement uses TRBV5-6 and TRBJ2-1; 10 bases are a match to TRBD1. V gave up 3 bases and J gave up 9 bases; unmatched junction bases: 9. CDR1 SGHDT and CDR2 YYEEEE come from the germline V gene. The CDR3 runs to 15 residues. The CDR3 DNA reads as TGTGCCAGCAGCTCCCCGGGACAGGGGCGGGGTGAGCAGTTCTTC. Amino acid sequence: CASSSPGQGRGEQFF.

V is TRBV27 and J is TRBJ1-2, with 8 nucleotides matching TRBD1. After removal of 4 bases from V and 7 bases from J, the junction contained 2 bases not matched to a gene. In germline, CDR1 is MNHEY, CDR2 SMNVEV (reference sequence). This CDR3 comprises 12 residues. CDR3 DNA: TGTGCCAGCAGTTCGGACAGGGTTGGCTACACCTTC. Translating it yields CASSSDRVGYTF.

This clone was recorded a few times. This chain uses TRBV5-6 with TRBJ2-5, with 9 nucleotides matching TRBD2. Germline loops: CDR1 SGHDT, CDR2 YYEEEE. The CDR3 contains 16 residues. After removal of 0 bases from V and 5 bases from J, the junction contained 8 bases not matched to a gene. CDR3 nucleotide sequence: TGTGCCAGCAGCTTGGTAGGCGGGGGGGCATTTGAGACCCAGTACTTC. It translates to CASSLVGGGAFETQYF.

The chain links TRBV9 to TRBJ1-2, with TRBD1 matching 9 bases. V was pared by 0 bases and J by 3 bases, with 3 bases of the junction left unmatched. The V gene's germline CDR1 is SGDLS and CDR2 YYNGEE. This CDR3 is built from 15 residues. The CDR3 sequence is CASSVEGQGHYGYTF. The CDR3 DNA is TGTGCCAGCAGCGTAGAGGGACAGGGCCACTATGGCTACACCTTC.

The chain is built from TRBV30 and TRBJ1-5, with D possibly TRBD1 on 6 matching bases. This CDR3 has 12 residues. Germline V gene lookup returns CDR1 GTSNPN and CDR2 SVGIG (reference sequence). V was shortened by 5 bases and J by 7 bases, with 12 bases between the two germline ends. CDR3 nucleotides: TGTGCCTGGGGGACAACAGGCCAGCCCCAGCATTTT. Translated, it gives CAWGTTGQPQHF.

V and J are TRBV6-6 and TRBJ2-2, with D maybe TRBD1 (6 bases). This CDR3 contains 14 residues. Trimming removed 10 bases from V and 2 bases from J, with 14 bases in between. Germline V gene sequence: CDR1 MNHNY, CDR2 SVGAGI (reference sequence). The CDR3 coding sequence is TGTGCCACCCTCCAGGGGCTAAACACCGGGGAGCTGTTTTTT. It translates to CATLQGLNTGELFF.

The V gene is TRBV28, the J gene TRBJ1-1; no clear D gene. The V end lost 4 bases, the J end lost 0 bases, and 6 bases lay between the germline ends. Germline CDR1 is MDHEN and CDR2 is SYDVKM. CDR3 length equals 13 residues. As DNA, the CDR3 is TGTGCCAGCAGTTCGCAGATGAACACTGAAGCTTTCTTT. It codes for CASSSQMNTEAFF.

This clone was detected only a few times. One end of the junction varies from germline; a read error may be responsible. The chain couples TRBV28 to TRBJ2-7, with 9 nucleotides matching TRBD1. CDR1 is MDHEN and CDR2 is SYDVKM in the germline V gene. The CDR3 is made up of 15 amino acids. The CDR3 protein is CASSLWGTGRYEQYF. The CDR3 DNA follows: TGTGCCAGCAGTCTATGGGGGACAGGGAGATACGAGCAGTACTTC. Together with reference TRBV28 and TRBJ2-7, the CDR3 gives the full variable domain: DVKVTQSSRYLVKRTGEKVFLECVQDMDHENMFWYRQDPGLGLRLIYFSYDVKMKEKGDIPEGYSVSREKKERFSLILESASTNQTSMYLCASSLWGTGRYEQYFGPGTRLTVT.

The J gene is TRBJ1-2, the V gene TRBV13; D is possibly TRBD1 (5 bases). Trimming shortened V by 1 base and J by 1 base, and 7 bases separated the two germline ends. Germline CDR1 PRHDT, CDR2 FYEKMQ (reference sequence). The CDR3 sequence is 14 residues long. The CDR3 nucleotides are TGTGCCAGCAGCTTAGAAAGGGGTAACTATGGCTACACCTTC. Protein product: CASSLERGNYGYTF.

This chain links TRBV28 with TRBJ1-4; 8 nucleotides align to TRBD1. V lost 9 bases, J lost 4 bases, and 4 bases stayed unmatched. Germline CDR1 and CDR2: MDHEN and SYDVKM. The CDR3 extends over 13 amino acids. The CDR3 reads CASATGDNEKLFF. Here the CDR3 DNA reads TGTGCCAGTGCGACAGGGGATAATGAAAAACTGTTTTTT.

This clone appeared a single time. This chain uses TRBV20-1 with TRBJ2-1; D gene uncertain. Germline-derived CDR1 and CDR2 are DFQATT and SNEGSKA (reference sequence). Trimming took off 7 bases at V and 6 bases at J, with 10 bases between the two ends. This CDR3 is built from 11 residues. CDR3 sequence reads: CSGVYVNEQFF. The CDR3 region has the DNA TGCAGTGGCGTTTATGTCAATGAGCAGTTCTTC.

The genes are TRBV7-8 and TRBJ1-4, with 10 bases lining up with TRBD1. Germline CDR1 SGHVS, CDR2 FQNEAQ. With 3 bases clipped from V and 13 bases from J, the junction kept 20 bases outside the gene matches. This CDR3 has 18 residues. For the CDR3, the DNA is TGTGCCAGCAGCTTTAGATCAGGGGGACAGGGGCGCAGGGAAGGACTGTTTTTT. Translated, it gives CASSFRSGGQGRREGLFF.

The gene calls are TRBV5-1 and TRBJ2-2; TRBD1 agrees at 8 bases. Trimming cost V 4 bases and J 0 bases; bases outside gene matches: 2. Per the germline V gene, CDR1 is SGHRS and CDR2 is YFSETQ. CDR3 length: 15 amino acids. Written as DNA, the CDR3 is TGCGCCAGCAGCATGGGACAGGCGAACACCGGGGAGCTGTTTTTT. Translated, it gives CASSMGQANTGELFF.

This rearrangement joins TRBV30 to TRBJ1-1, with D possibly TRBD1 on 6 matching bases. CDR3 length: 13 amino acids. The germline V gene encodes CDR1 GTSNPN and CDR2 SVGIG (reference sequence). V shed 2 bases and J shed 8 bases, with 15 bases lying between them. The CDR3 spells CAWSLDRTDEAFF. The CDR3 region has the DNA TGTGCCTGGAGTCTTGACAGGACGGACGAAGCTTTCTTT.

This chain links TRBV6-5 with TRBJ2-2; TRBD1 is a possible D gene (6 bases). V lost 4 bases to trimming and J lost 6 bases, with 18 bases between them. The CDR3 runs to 16 residues. Germline V gene lookup returns CDR1 MNHEY and CDR2 SVGAGI. The CDR3 nucleotides are TGTGCCAGCAGTTCCCCTACGACAGGAATCCCCGGGGAGCTGTTTTTT. Encoded protein: CASSSPTTGIPGELFF.